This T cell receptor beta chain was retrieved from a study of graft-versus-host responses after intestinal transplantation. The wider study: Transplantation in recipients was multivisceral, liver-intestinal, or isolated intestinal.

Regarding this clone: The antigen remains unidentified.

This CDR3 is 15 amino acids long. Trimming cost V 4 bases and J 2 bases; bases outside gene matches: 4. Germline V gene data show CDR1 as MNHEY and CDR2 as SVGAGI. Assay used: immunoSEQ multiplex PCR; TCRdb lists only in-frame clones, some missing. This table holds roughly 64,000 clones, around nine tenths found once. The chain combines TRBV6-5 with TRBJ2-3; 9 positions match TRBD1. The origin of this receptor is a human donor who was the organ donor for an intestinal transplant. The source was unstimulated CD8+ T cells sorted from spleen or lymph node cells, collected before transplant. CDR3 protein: CASSLTGGYTDTQYF. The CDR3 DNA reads TGTGCCAGCAGTTTAACAGGGGGCTACACAGATACGCAGTATTTT.